These 26 T cell receptor beta chains originate from one sample sequenced in a study of T cell responses to AZD1222 COVID-19 vaccine. The assay was immunoSEQ multiplex PCR, and TCRdb's table has in-frame clones only and misses some. Of around 270,000 clones in the sample, 90% to 95% were seen once. This specimen was peripheral blood, taken 28 days after the second AZD1222 dose. The receptors here all came from an adult who received the AZD1222 COVID-19 vaccine.

A few counts support this clone. The rearrangement joins TRBV15 to TRBJ1-1; 11 nucleotides agree with TRBD1. Germline-derived CDR1 and CDR2 are LNHNV and YYDKDF (reference sequence). J gave up 4 bases and V 0 bases, and 10 bases lay outside the gene matches. CDR3 length: 18 residues. The CDR3 nucleotides are TGTGCCACCAGCAGAGATAAGAGGACAGGGGGCGCGAGCACTGAAGCTTTCTTT. This gives the protein CATSRDKRTGGASTEAFF.

This clone was detected only once. The chain has TRBV5-1 and TRBJ1-2; D may be TRBD1 (5 bases). CDR1 and CDR2 from the germline V gene are SGHRS and YFSETQ. CDR3 length: 14 amino acids. With 0 bases removed from V and 4 bases from J, the gap between germline ends came to 10 bases. This chain's CDR3 is CASSLEGASYGYTF. For the CDR3, the DNA is TGCGCCAGCAGCTTGGAAGGGGCGTCCTATGGCTACACCTTC.

V gene TRBV4-2 combines with J gene TRBJ1-1; no clear D gene. This CDR3 contains 16 residues. Trimming removed 7 bases at V and 1 base at J, with 19 bases between. Germline assignment: CDR1 LGHNA and CDR2 YNFKEQ. The CDR3 DNA reads TGTGCCAGCAACCTAGGCGGGAACCGGGGGAACACTGAAGCTTTCTTT. It is translated as CASNLGGNRGNTEAFF.

The chain recombines TRBV25-1 with TRBJ2-2; 9 positions agree with TRBD2. The CDR3 has 14 amino acids. Germline CDR1 MGHDK, CDR2 SYGVNS. Unmatched junction bases numbered 0, after V lost 6 bases and J lost 1 base. As DNA, the CDR3 is TGTGCCAGCAGGCGGGAGGGGAACACCGGGGAGCTGTTTTTT. The encoded protein is CASRREGNTGELFF. The variable domain in full, with the rest retrieved from reference TRBV25-1 and TRBJ2-2, is EADIYQTPRYLVIGTGKKITLECSQTMGHDKMYWYQQDPGMELHLIHYSYGVNSTEKGDLSSESTVSRIRTEHFPLTLESARPSHTSQYLCASRREGNTGELFFGEGSRLTVL.

This sequence joins TRBV6-4 and TRBJ1-1, with D hard to call. The germline CDR1 and CDR2 sequences are MRHNA and SNTAGT. CDR3 length: 10 amino acids. V was cut by 8 bases and J by 10 bases, with 11 bases left in between. The CDR3 spells CASRPRGAFF. Written as DNA, the CDR3 is TGTGCCAGCCGACCCCGGGGAGCTTTCTTT.

The chain recombines TRBV3-1 (or the pseudogene TRBV3-2) with TRBJ1-6; a possible D gene is TRBD1 (5 bases). The CDR3 loop spans 12 amino acids. CDR1 LGHDT and CDR2 YNNKEL come from the germline V gene (reference sequence). Trimming stripped 1 base from V and 13 bases from J, with 8 bases between. As DNA, the CDR3 is TGTGCCAGCAGCCAAGGGCGGGGGCCCCTCCACTTT. Its translation: CASSQGRGPLHF.

The chain couples TRBV24-1 to TRBJ1-4; 7 bases are a match to TRBD1. V gave up 2 bases and J gave up 0 bases; unmatched junction bases: 5. Looked up from germline, CDR1 is KGHDR and CDR2 is SFDVKD. The CDR3 extends over 17 amino acids. CDR3 loop: CATSDYIGTATNEKLFF. CDR3 nucleotides: TGTGCCACCAGTGATTACATCGGGACAGCAACTAATGAAAAACTGTTTTTT.

V is TRBV11-2 and J is TRBJ2-1; 9 nucleotides match TRBD1. The CDR3 has 13 residues. V lost 8 bases and J lost 3; bases outside the gene matches: 2. The germline CDR1 and CDR2 sequences are SGHAT and FQNNGV. The chain's CDR3 is CASRDRVYNEQFF. In DNA, the CDR3 is TGTGCCAGCCGGGACAGGGTCTACAATGAGCAGTTCTTC. The complete variable domain, with remaining parts taken from reference TRBV11-2 and TRBJ2-1, reads EAGVAQSPRYKIIEKRQSVAFWCNPISGHATLYWYQQILGQGPKLLIQFQNNGVVDDSQLPKDRFSAERLKGVDSTLKIQPAKLEDSAVYLCASRDRVYNEQFFGPGTRLTVL.

CDR3 coding DNA: TGTGCCAGCTCACCACGTGGACAGGGGGGCCGATACACTGAAGCTTTCTTT. Its protein product is CASSPRGQGGRYTEAFF. The V call is TRBV18, the J call TRBJ1-1; TRBD1 aligns across 10 bases. The CDR3 consists of 17 residues. The junction had 8 bases not matched to a gene; V was cut back by 1 base and J by 3 bases. Germline values: CDR1 KGHSH, CDR2 LQKENI.

The CDR3 loop reads CASSLAPSGGEGKQYF. The CDR3 DNA reads TGCGCCAGCAGCTTGGCCCCTTCGGGCGGGGAGGGTAAGCAGTACTTC. V and J are TRBV5-1 and TRBJ2-7; 7 bases are a match to TRBD2. The CDR3 runs to 16 residues. Germline V gene sequence: CDR1 SGHRS, CDR2 YFSETQ. V shed 0 bases, J shed 8 bases, and the junction held 14 bases outside the gene matches.

The CDR3: CASSYRGLSYNEQFF. Here the CDR3 DNA reads TGTGCCAGCAGTTACAGGGGTCTCTCCTACAATGAGCAGTTCTTC. The chain links TRBV28 to TRBJ2-1; TRBD1 agrees at 7 bases. Germline values: CDR1 MDHEN, CDR2 SYDVKM. The junction had 3 bases not matched to a gene; V was cut back by 4 bases and J by 0 bases. CDR3 length equals 15 residues. Based on the CDR3 plus reference TRBV28 and TRBJ2-1, the full variable domain is DVKVTQSSRYLVKRTGEKVFLECVQDMDHENMFWYRQDPGLGLRLIYFSYDVKMKEKGDIPEGYSVSREKKERFSLILESASTNQTSMYLCASSYRGLSYNEQFFGPGTRLTVL.

This rearrangement joins TRBV28 to TRBJ2-7; D is perhaps TRBD1 (6 bases). From germline, CDR1 is MDHEN and CDR2 SYDVKM. This CDR3 contains 13 residues. Deletions cut 7 bases from V and 5 bases from J, with 15 bases between. The CDR3 protein is CASKNRDNHEQYF. CDR3 bases: TGTGCCAGCAAAAACCGGGACAACCACGAGCAGTACTTC.

This chain links TRBV11-1 with TRBJ2-7, with a weak D call TRBD1 (6 bases). CDR3 length: 12 amino acids. Germline V gene lookup returns CDR1 SGHAT and CDR2 FQDESV (reference sequence). V was trimmed by 1 base and J by 13 bases, leaving 14 bases between them. CDR3 sequence (DNA): TGTGCCAGCAGCTTAGAGGGGGACACCACCTACTTC. This sequence encodes CASSLEGDTTYF.

The chain joins TRBV28 to TRBJ1-4; 10 bases align to TRBD1. The V and J ends lost 10 bases and 8 bases, in that order; junction bases with no gene match: 7. Per germline, CDR1 MDHEN and CDR2 SYDVKM. The CDR3 totals 13 residues. The CDR3 DNA sequence: TGTGCCACCGGGGACAGGGGACGAGAAAAACTGTTTTTT. This gives the protein CATGDRGREKLFF.

In this sample, this clone turned up once. The J gene is TRBJ2-7, the V gene TRBV10-1, with 7 bases fitting TRBD2. Trimming cost V 0 bases and J 4 bases; bases outside gene matches: 6. The CDR3 contains 15 residues. Germline V gene data show CDR1 as WNHNN and CDR2 as SYGVQD (reference sequence). This chain's CDR3 is CASSESRREYYEQYF. The CDR3 coding sequence is TGCGCCAGCAGTGAGTCGAGGCGGGAGTATTACGAGCAGTACTTC.

CDR3 amino acids: CSAQGDTIYF. The CDR3 DNA sequence: TGCAGTGCTCAGGGAGACACCATATATTTT. V is TRBV20-1 and J is TRBJ1-3; possibly TRBD1 for D (5 bases). Between the trimmed V and J ends, which lost 5 bases and 8 bases, there was a span of 7 bases. Germline CDR1 reads DFQATT; CDR2 reads SNEGSKA (reference sequence). CDR3 length: 10 amino acids.

The CDR3 coding sequence is TGCGCCAGCAGCACCCCTTCCGGGGTCGGGGAGCTGTTTTTT. Protein: CASSTPSGVGELFF. The genes are TRBV5-1 and TRBJ2-2; D may be TRBD2 (5 bases). The V gene's germline CDR1 is SGHRS and CDR2 YFSETQ. The CDR3 is 14 residues long. V shed 4 bases and J shed 7 bases, with 14 bases lying between them.

The chain employs TRBV29-1 and TRBJ2-3, with D perhaps TRBD2 (6 bases). V shed 4 bases and J shed 4 bases, with 9 bases lying between them. Germline V gives CDR1 SQVTM, CDR2 ANQGSEA. The CDR3 extends over 12 amino acids. CDR3 nucleotide sequence: TGCAGCGTTGGGAGGGAGGCAGATACGCAGTATTTT. Translated: CSVGREADTQYF.

A single count supports this clone. The V gene is TRBV6-4, the J gene TRBJ1-1, with TRBD1 matching 9 bases. Trimming at V came to 6 bases and at J to 3 bases, leaving 2 bases not matched to a gene. The CDR3 runs 13 residues. The germline V gene has CDR1 MRHNA and CDR2 SNTAGT. The CDR3 protein is CASRRQGDTEAFF. The CDR3 DNA reads as TGTGCCAGCAGGCGACAGGGGGACACTGAAGCTTTCTTT.

The chain couples TRBV5-6 to TRBJ1-2; 9 nucleotides line up with TRBD1. V was clipped by 5 bases and J by 7 bases; unmatched bases: 9. The CDR3 sequence is 14 residues long. The germline V gene encodes CDR1 SGHDT and CDR2 YYEEEE. The CDR3 protein is CASRPMDRGPGYTF. The CDR3, as DNA: TGTGCCAGCAGGCCCATGGACAGGGGTCCTGGCTACACCTTC.

This rearrangement joins TRBV6-5 to TRBJ2-7; 8 nucleotides align to TRBD1. Germline V CDR1 and CDR2: MNHEY, SVGAGI. There are 13 residues in the CDR3. V lost 10 bases and J lost 5; bases outside the gene matches: 10. The DNA for the CDR3 is TGTGCCAAAGGGGGAGGACAGGGCCACGAGCAGTACTTC. Protein: CAKGGGQGHEQYF.

The CDR3 here is CASSFGWTGGNTGELFF. The CDR3 DNA reads TGTGCCAGCAGCTTTGGGTGGACAGGGGGCAACACCGGGGAGCTGTTTTTT. The rearrangement links TRBV11-2 to TRBJ2-2; TRBD1 agrees at 11 bases. Germline V gene sequence: CDR1 SGHAT, CDR2 FQNNGV. With V trimmed by 3 bases and J by 2 bases, 5 bases remained unmatched. The CDR3 contains 17 residues.

CDR3 coding DNA: TGTGCCAGCGCGGGAGGGCCTACAGATACGCAGTATTTT. This codes for CASAGGPTDTQYF. The genes are TRBV11-1 and TRBJ2-3; TRBD2 matches 9 bases. Trimming at V came to 8 bases and at J to 3 bases, leaving 3 bases not matched to a gene. Germline V gene lookup returns CDR1 SGHAT and CDR2 FQDESV (reference sequence). This CDR3 region has 13 residues.

CDR3 DNA sequence: TGTGCCAGCAGCTTAAAGGTGGGGCAGCGCTACACCTTC. Translated: CASSLKVGQRYTF. The chain combines TRBV11-2 with TRBJ1-2; maybe TRBD1 (5 bases). The CDR3 covers 13 residues. Trimming removed 2 bases at V and 9 bases at J, with 13 bases between. Germline V gives CDR1 SGHAT, CDR2 FQNNGV.

The V and J genes are TRBV28 and TRBJ1-2; maybe TRBD1 (5 bases). The CDR3 runs to 13 residues. Per the germline V gene, CDR1 is MDHEN and CDR2 is SYDVKM. V was trimmed by 2 bases and J by 4 bases, leaving 8 bases between them. CDR3 DNA: TGTGCCAGCAGTTTAGACAGTACCTATGGCTACACCTTC. As protein: CASSLDSTYGYTF.

This clone showed up just once. The chain combines TRBV9 with TRBJ2-1, with D perhaps matching TRBD1 or TRBD2 (6 bases each). This CDR3 contains 13 residues. Germline CDR1 is SGDLS and CDR2 is YYNGEE. Trimming cost V 0 bases and J 8 bases, with 9 bases left between them. CDR3 region: CASSVVEGDEQFF. Here the CDR3 DNA reads TGTGCCAGCAGCGTAGTGGAGGGGGATGAGCAGTTCTTC.